This T cell receptor (beta chain) was sequenced for a study of tumor-infiltrating lymphocytes in primary liver carcinoma. TCR beta cDNA was made from 400 to 600 ng total RNA with a constant-region primer. Construction of TCR beta libraries relied on three successive nested multiplex PCR rounds employing slightly modified ARM-PCR. For approximately 10 cycles apiece, the opening two PCR rounds ran with TRBV1-TRBV30 forward primers and a C-beta reverse primer. TCRdb independently ran MiXCR on the multiplex PCR reads; one entry per CDR3 protein. Of about 70,000 distinct CDR3 sequences in the sample, nearly 70% are singletons; the top ten hold 28%. Taking about 20-31 mg of unsorted bulk tissue, the authors co-extracted RNA and DNA. Uniformly, tumor samples exhibited a viable tumor cell fraction exceeding 85%. The CDR3 extends over 16 amino acids. Trimming removed 1 base from V and 4 bases from J, with 16 bases in between.

The V and J genes are TRBV23-1 and TRBJ1-2, with no clear D. TRBV23-1 is reported as an ORF; its role is uncertain. The receptor comes from a man aged 35 to 55 with primary liver carcinoma and hepatitis B virus infection. What was sequenced was liver tumor tissue from sampling region 4. Subset indicated: tumor region T4, right-lateral pole. CDR3 protein: CASSQCRRQPSYGYTF. CDR3 sequence (DNA): TGCGCCAGCAGTCAATGCCGACGTCAGCCCTCCTATGGCTACACCTTC.